The subject of this entry is one T cell receptor (beta chain). The record originates from a study of OX40 agonist ivuxolimab in advanced cancers. For the study at large: In this cohort, patients received ivuxolimab, an agonistic anti-OX40 (CD134) antibody. Recorded diagnoses for dose-escalation patients were hepatocellular carcinoma, melanoma, renal cell or head and neck cancer. Three partial responders included one hepatocellular carcinoma patient and two cutaneous melanoma patients.

No patient had autoimmune disease or received systemic immunosuppression. Using immunoSEQ multiplex PCR, the repertoire was profiled, and TCRdb retains in-frame clones only, with some absent. The sample consists of about 70,000 clones, around 86% of them appearing once. CDR3 length equals 12 residues. V dropped 5 bases and J dropped 6 bases, with 9 bases sitting between them. In germline, CDR1 is SGHTS, CDR2 YDEGEE. The receptor comes from an adult with an advanced solid tumor such as melanoma, head and neck, liver or kidney cancer. The specimen was CD4+ or CD8+ T cells sorted from blood, collected in a trial of the OX40 agonist ivuxolimab. V gene TRBV5-8 combines with J gene TRBJ1-5; D is unresolved. In DNA, the CDR3 is TGTGCCAGCAGAAAATCGGGTCAGCCCCAGCATTTT. It encodes CASRKSGQPQHF.